This T cell receptor beta chain comes out of a study of blood T cells in healthy people across ages. Study conclusions and caveats: Unsorted PBMCs ruled out conclusive naive versus antigen-experienced comparison.

The CDR3 totals 14 residues. V lost 2 bases to trimming and J lost 4 bases, with 11 bases between them. Germline V gene sequence: CDR1 LGHNA, CDR2 YSLEER. Using a J-beta primer mix together with a sample-barcoded 5' primer, a second PCR was run for about 6 to 12 cycles. Using its own MiXCR run on the 5' RACE reads, TCRdb lists one record per CDR3 protein. Here the sample spans about 1,400,000 distinct CDR3 sequences, 55% to 75% being singletons. This clonotype was seen only a few times. The target antigen is unknown. The sample taken for sequencing was blood. This chain joins TRBV4-3 and TRBJ1-2, with D hard to call. This clonotype was obtained from a man aged 18 to 35 in good health. CDR3 sequence reads: CASSQSLVGYGYTF. The DNA of the CDR3 is TGCGCCAGCAGCCAAAGCCTGGTTGGCTATGGCTACACCTTC.